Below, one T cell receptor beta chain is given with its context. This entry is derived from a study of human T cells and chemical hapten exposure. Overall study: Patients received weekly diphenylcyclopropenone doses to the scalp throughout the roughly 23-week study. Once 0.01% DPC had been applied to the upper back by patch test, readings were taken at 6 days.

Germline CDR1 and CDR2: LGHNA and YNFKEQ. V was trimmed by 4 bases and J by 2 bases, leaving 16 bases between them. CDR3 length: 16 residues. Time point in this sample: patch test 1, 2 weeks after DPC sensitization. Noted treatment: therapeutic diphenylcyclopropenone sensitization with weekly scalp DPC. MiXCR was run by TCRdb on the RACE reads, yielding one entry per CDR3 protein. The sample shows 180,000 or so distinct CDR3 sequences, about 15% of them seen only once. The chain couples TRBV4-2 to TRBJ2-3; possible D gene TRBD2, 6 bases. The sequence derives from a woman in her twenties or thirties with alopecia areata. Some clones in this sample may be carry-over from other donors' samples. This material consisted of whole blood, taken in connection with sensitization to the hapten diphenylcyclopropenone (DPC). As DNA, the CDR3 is TGTGCCAGCAGCCCTAGTGGGGCGCGGGACACAGATACGCAGTATTTT. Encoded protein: CASSPSGARDTDTQYF.